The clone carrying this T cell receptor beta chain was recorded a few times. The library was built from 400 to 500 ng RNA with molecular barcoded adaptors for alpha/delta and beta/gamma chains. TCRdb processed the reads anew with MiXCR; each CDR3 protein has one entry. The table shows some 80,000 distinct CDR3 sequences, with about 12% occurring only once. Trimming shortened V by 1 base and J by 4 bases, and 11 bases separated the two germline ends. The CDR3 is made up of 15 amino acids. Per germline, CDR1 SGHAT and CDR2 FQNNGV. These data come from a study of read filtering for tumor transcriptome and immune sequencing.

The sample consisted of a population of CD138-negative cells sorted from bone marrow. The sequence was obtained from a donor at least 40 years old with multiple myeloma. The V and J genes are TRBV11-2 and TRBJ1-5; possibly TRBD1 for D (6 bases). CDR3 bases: TGTGCCAGCAGCTTAGGGCCGGGACATAATCAGCCCCAGCATTTT. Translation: CASSLGPGHNQPQHF.